These T cell receptor beta chains were read from a single sample in a study of T-cell reconstitution after alpha-beta-depleted transplantation in children. TCRdb reprocessed the PCR reads with MiXCR, giving one entry per CDR3 protein. The sample consists of some 500,000 distinct CDR3 sequences, 32% of them appearing once. The sample in question was PBMCs from the stem cell graft donor, obtained from the stem cell graft. These receptors originate from a human donor who donated a stem cell graft to a child with aplastic anemia. Each CDR3 is given without its conserved first and last residue.

v_gene: TRBV12-3/TRBV12-4; j_gene: TRBJ2-5; CDR3aa: ASSPTRDSGETQY
v_gene: TRBV6-4; j_gene: TRBJ2-1; CDR3aa: ASSDGTGEFNEQF
v_gene: TRBV12-3/TRBV12-4; j_gene: TRBJ1-6; CDR3aa: ASTPGEGQLNSPLH
v_gene: TRBV5-8; j_gene: TRBJ2-1; CDR3aa: ASSQQGDSYNEQF
v_gene: TRBV20-1; j_gene: TRBJ1-4; CDR3aa: SARKGQDNEKLF
v_gene: TRBV12-3/TRBV12-4; j_gene: TRBJ1-6; CDR3aa: ASSFDSHNNSPLH
v_gene: TRBV20-1; j_gene: TRBJ2-1; CDR3aa: SAIGTSGLSSYNEQF
v_gene: TRBV7-9; j_gene: TRBJ2-3; CDR3aa: ASSFSARNSDTQY
v_gene: TRBV9; j_gene: TRBJ1-5; CDR3aa: ASSPRGLSNQPQH
v_gene: TRBV4-1; j_gene: TRBJ2-1; CDR3aa: ASMDVGSDNEQF
v_gene: TRBV5-1; j_gene: TRBJ2-1; CDR3aa: ASSLEEGSYNEQF
v_gene: TRBV28; j_gene: TRBJ2-1; CDR3aa: ASSSASSYNEQF
v_gene: TRBV6-5; j_gene: TRBJ1-6; CDR3aa: ASSYSGTDNSPLH
v_gene: TRBV28; j_gene: TRBJ1-6; CDR3aa: ASRKSSSPLH
v_gene: TRBV18; j_gene: TRBJ2-5; CDR3aa: ASSPDWGQETQY
v_gene: TRBV29-1; j_gene: TRBJ1-1; CDR3aa: SVQTGMNTEAF
v_gene: TRBV6-1; j_gene: TRBJ1-5; CDR3aa: ASRPAGKGNQPQH
v_gene: TRBV12-5; j_gene: TRBJ1-1; CDR3aa: ASRSGVEDTEAF
v_gene: TRBV4-3; j_gene: TRBJ2-5; CDR3aa: ASSPALTSGRGETQY
v_gene: TRBV6-5; j_gene: TRBJ1-2; CDR3aa: ASSSTTGTGGRGYT
v_gene: TRBV27; j_gene: TRBJ2-1; CDR3aa: ASTIRAGLSYNEQF
v_gene: TRBV24-1; j_gene: TRBJ1-5; CDR3aa: ATSGGGQGEYQPQH
v_gene: TRBV7-2; j_gene: TRBJ2-2; CDR3aa: ASSPTLATGELF
v_gene: TRBV15; j_gene: TRBJ1-5; CDR3aa: ATSRPGKYQPQH
v_gene: TRBV5-1; j_gene: TRBJ2-5; CDR3aa: ASSLVLAGVKETQY
v_gene: TRBV29-1; j_gene: TRBJ2-3; CDR3aa: SVGGRDRTQY
v_gene: TRBV28; j_gene: TRBJ2-5; CDR3aa: ASTVQGVGETQY
v_gene: TRBV29-1; j_gene: TRBJ1-1; CDR3aa: SVVEDRVNTEAF
v_gene: TRBV21-1; j_gene: TRBJ2-1; CDR3aa: ASSWIPDNEQF
v_gene: TRBV12-3/TRBV12-4; j_gene: TRBJ2-5; CDR3aa: ASSYGTSGQETQY
v_gene: TRBV29-1; j_gene: TRBJ1-1; CDR3aa: SVRGNTEAF
v_gene: TRBV30; j_gene: TRBJ2-7; CDR3aa: AWSVGRGPYEQY
v_gene: TRBV7-6; j_gene: TRBJ2-3; CDR3aa: ASSEPGRSTDTQY
v_gene: TRBV19; j_gene: TRBJ2-4; CDR3aa: ASSKGTGTSENIQY
v_gene: TRBV20-1; j_gene: TRBJ2-7; CDR3aa: SANLWGEQY
v_gene: TRBV14; j_gene: TRBJ1-4; CDR3aa: ASSQDRQRNEKLF
v_gene: TRBV2; j_gene: TRBJ2-2; CDR3aa: ASSEGGGRAYTGELF
v_gene: TRBV20-1; j_gene: TRBJ1-4; CDR3aa: SAGTGDNEKLF
v_gene: TRBV28; j_gene: TRBJ2-3; CDR3aa: ATEGTRDTQY
v_gene: TRBV5-4; j_gene: TRBJ1-1; CDR3aa: ASSLGTGRFGTEAF
v_gene: TRBV2; j_gene: TRBJ1-5; CDR3aa: ASTLDRPHQPQH
v_gene: TRBV10-2; j_gene: TRBJ2-5; CDR3aa: ATRNIVAPQETQY
v_gene: TRBV28; j_gene: TRBJ2-1; CDR3aa: ASSFLLAGGFYNEQF
v_gene: TRBV4-3; j_gene: TRBJ2-1; CDR3aa: ASSLQAGGLEQF
v_gene: TRBV12-3/TRBV12-4; j_gene: TRBJ1-1; CDR3aa: ASTTGPTTEAF
v_gene: TRBV7-2; j_gene: TRBJ2-7; CDR3aa: ASSRDDRTFYEQY
v_gene: TRBV7-9; j_gene: TRBJ1-1; CDR3aa: ASSLGGLTTEAF
v_gene: TRBV29-1; j_gene: TRBJ2-7; CDR3aa: SVDDGSYEQY
v_gene: TRBV6-2/TRBV6-3; j_gene: TRBJ1-1; CDR3aa: ASRQGVEAF
v_gene: TRBV24-1; j_gene: TRBJ2-3; CDR3aa: ATSDTTWTSGYTDTQY
v_gene: TRBV20-1; j_gene: TRBJ1-5; CDR3aa: SSSPVTNQPQH
v_gene: TRBV12-3/TRBV12-4; j_gene: TRBJ1-6; CDR3aa: ASSLDRAHSPLH
v_gene: TRBV18; j_gene: TRBJ2-7; CDR3aa: ASSQRSGRPSEQY
v_gene: TRBV6-5; j_gene: TRBJ2-2; CDR3aa: ASSYSRLWSSSAGELF
v_gene: TRBV20-1; j_gene: TRBJ2-2; CDR3aa: SARDRETVNTGELF